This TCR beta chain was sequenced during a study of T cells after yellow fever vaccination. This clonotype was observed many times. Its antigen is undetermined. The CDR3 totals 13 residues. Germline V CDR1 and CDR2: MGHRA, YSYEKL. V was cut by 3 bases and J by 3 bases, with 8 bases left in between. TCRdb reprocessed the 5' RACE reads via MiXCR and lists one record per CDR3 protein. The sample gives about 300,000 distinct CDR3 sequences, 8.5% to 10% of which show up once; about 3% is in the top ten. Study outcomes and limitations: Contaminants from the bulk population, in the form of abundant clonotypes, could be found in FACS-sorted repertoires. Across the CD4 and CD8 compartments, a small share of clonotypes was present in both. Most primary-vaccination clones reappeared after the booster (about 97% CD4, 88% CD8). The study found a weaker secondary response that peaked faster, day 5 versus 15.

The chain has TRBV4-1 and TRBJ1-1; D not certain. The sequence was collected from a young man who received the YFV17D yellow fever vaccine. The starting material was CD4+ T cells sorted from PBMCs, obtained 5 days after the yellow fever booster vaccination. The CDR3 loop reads CASSHLSYTEAFF. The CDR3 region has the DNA TGCGCCAGCAGCCATCTATCGTACACTGAAGCTTTCTTT.